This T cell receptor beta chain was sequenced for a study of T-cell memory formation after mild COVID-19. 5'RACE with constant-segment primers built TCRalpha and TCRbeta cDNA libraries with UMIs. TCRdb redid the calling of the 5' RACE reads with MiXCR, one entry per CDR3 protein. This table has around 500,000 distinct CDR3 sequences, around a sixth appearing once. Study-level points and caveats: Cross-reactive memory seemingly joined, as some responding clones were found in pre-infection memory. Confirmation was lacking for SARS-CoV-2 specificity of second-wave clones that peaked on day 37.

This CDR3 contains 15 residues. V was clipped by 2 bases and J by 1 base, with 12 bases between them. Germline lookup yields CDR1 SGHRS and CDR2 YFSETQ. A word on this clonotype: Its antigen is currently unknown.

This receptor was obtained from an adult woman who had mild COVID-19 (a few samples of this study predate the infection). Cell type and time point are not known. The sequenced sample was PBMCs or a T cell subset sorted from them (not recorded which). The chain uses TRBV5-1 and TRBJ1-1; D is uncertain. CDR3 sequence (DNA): TGCGCCAGCAGCTTCCAGGAGGTGGGGAACACTGAAGCTTTCTTT. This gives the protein CASSFQEVGNTEAFF.